This is a list of T cell receptor beta chains from one sample in a study of T cell changes during pregnancy in multiple sclerosis. The protocol was immunoSEQ multiplex PCR, while the TCRdb copy is restricted to in-frame clones and leaves out a portion. The data contain approximately 44,000 clones, around 90% of them singletons. The sample was CD4+ T cells from peripheral blood mononuclear cells, taken before pregnancy. The origin of the receptors is a female donor with multiple sclerosis, enrolled in a pregnancy study. CDR3s include the opening cysteine and the closing phenylalanine or tryptophan. Fields, in order: V gene, J gene, clone size, D gene, CDR3 protein, CDR3 DNA. The D gene is left open where the match is weak. Clone size is shown for a subset of rows, as once, few, many or a class of expanded clone.

TRBV19,TRBJ1-1,-,-,CASSIGGLGYWMNTEAFF,TGTGCCAGTAGTATAGGAGGCCTCGGATATTGGATGAACACTGAAGCTTTCTTT
TRBV30,TRBJ2-7,-,-,CAWSSSYEQYF,TGTGCCTGGAGTTCCAGTTACGAGCAGTACTTC
TRBV7-3,TRBJ1-2,-,-,CASRKPPSTGPGGYTF,TGTGCCAGCAGAAAACCCCCTTCGACAGGACCTGGAGGCTACACCTTC
TRBV18,TRBJ1-5,-,-,CASSPEPDQPQHF,TGTGCCAGCTCACCAGAGCCGGATCAGCCCCAGCATTTT
TRBV5-8,TRBJ2-3,-,-,CASSLLDTQYF,TGTGCCAGCAGCTTGCTAGATACGCAGTATTTT
TRBV10-3,TRBJ1-6,-,TRBD1,CAISYGQGRNAPLHF,TGTGCCATCAGCTATGGACAGGGCCGGAACGCACCCCTCCACTTT
TRBV7-2,TRBJ2-7,-,-,CASSLAGGLYEQYF,TGTGCCAGCAGCTTAGCGGGGGGGCTCTACGAGCAGTACTTC
TRBV30,TRBJ1-1,few,-,CAWSGEVNTEAFF,TGTGCCTGGTCCGGGGAGGTGAACACTGAAGCTTTCTTT
TRBV7-9,TRBJ2-5,-,TRBD1,CASSLAAGTGTQETQYF,TGTGCCAGCAGCTTAGCGGCCGGGACAGGGACACAAGAGACCCAGTACTTC
TRBV7-3,TRBJ2-3,-,TRBD2,CASSAVAGGPDTQYF,TGTGCCAGCAGCGCCGTAGCGGGAGGGCCAGATACGCAGTATTTT
TRBV10-2,TRBJ1-5,-,TRBD1,CATQGQGNQPQHF,TGCGCCACCCAGGGACAGGGTAATCAGCCCCAGCATTTT
TRBV4-1,TRBJ2-1,-,-,CASSPQPEGVGNEQFF,TGCGCCAGCAGCCCCCAACCGGAGGGAGTGGGCAATGAGCAGTTCTTC
TRBV27,TRBJ2-7,-,-,CASSQTDVSYEQYF,TGTGCCAGCAGTCAAACTGATGTCTCCTACGAGCAGTACTTC
TRBV9,TRBJ1-1,-,-,CASSEGPGTHTEAFF,TGTGCCAGCAGCGAGGGCCCGGGGACTCACACTGAAGCTTTCTTT
TRBV27,TRBJ2-1,-,-,CASSSYRDTEQFF,TGTGCCAGCAGTTCCTACAGGGACACTGAGCAGTTCTTC
TRBV7-7,TRBJ2-5,-,-,CASSQGGYETQYF,TGTGCCAGCAGCCAAGGGGGTTACGAGACCCAGTACTTC
TRBV7-2,TRBJ1-2,-,TRBD1,CASSSYPTGGDYGYTF,TGTGCCAGCAGCTCCTACCCCACAGGGGGCGACTATGGCTACACCTTC
TRBV5-4,TRBJ2-3,-,TRBD2,CASSPGGMRVSTDTQYF,TGTGCCAGCAGCCCCGGGGGGATGCGGGTGAGCACAGATACGCAGTATTTT
TRBV7-8,TRBJ1-2,-,TRBD1,CASSLETLGTGANYGYTF,TGTGCCAGCAGCTTAGAAACGTTAGGGACAGGAGCAAACTATGGCTACACCTTC
TRBV7-3,TRBJ2-1,-,TRBD2,CASSLKAGGLYEQFF,TGTGCCAGCAGCTTAAAGGCGGGAGGATTATATGAGCAGTTCTTC
TRBV7-2,TRBJ1-4,once,TRBD1,CASSYQGQPNEKLFF,TGTGCCAGCAGCTACCAGGGACAGCCAAATGAAAAACTGTTTTTT
TRBV7-3,TRBJ2-1,-,TRBD2,CASSLAGGRGANEQFF,TGTGCCAGCAGCCTAGCGGGGGGCCGGGGGGCAAATGAGCAGTTCTTC
TRBV10-2,TRBJ1-1,few,-,CASSVRNTEAFF,TGCGCCAGCAGTGTGAGAAACACTGAAGCTTTCTTT
TRBV5-1,TRBJ1-1,-,-,CASSPLLGGYTEAFF,TGCGCCAGCAGCCCCCTTTTGGGCGGGTACACTGAAGCTTTCTTT
TRBV5-4,TRBJ2-1,-,TRBD2,CASSLPAGGYNEQFF,TGTGCCAGCAGCTTGCCGGCGGGGGGGTACAATGAGCAGTTCTTC
TRBV2,TRBJ2-7,-,-,CASSEQGTVYEQYF,TGTGCCAGCAGTGAACAGGGGACGGTCTACGAGCAGTACTTC
TRBV28,TRBJ2-7,-,-,CASNLLGAPEQYF,TGTGCCAGCAACCTCCTGGGGGCGCCCGAGCAGTACTTC
TRBV29-1,TRBJ1-1,-,-,CSAPGGPVEAFF,TGCAGCGCCCCCGGGGGGCCTGTCGAAGCTTTCTTT
TRBV7-9,TRBJ2-2,-,TRBD1,CASKDRVDGELFF,TGTGCCAGCAAGGACAGGGTAGATGGGGAGCTGTTTTTT
TRBV18,TRBJ2-2,-,-,CASSPRREYAGELFF,TGTGCCAGCTCACCACGGAGGGAATACGCCGGGGAGCTGTTTTTT
TRBV6-1,TRBJ2-2,-,-,CASSETRNTGELFF,TGTGCCAGCAGTGAAACGCGCAACACCGGGGAGCTGTTTTTT
TRBV6-4,TRBJ1-1,-,TRBD1,CASSERGQNTEAFF,TGTGCCAGCAGTGAAAGGGGGCAGAACACTGAAGCTTTCTTT
TRBV2,TRBJ1-2,-,-,CASSGQRINYGYTF,TGTGCCAGCAGTGGGCAGCGGATTAACTATGGCTACACCTTC
TRBV28,TRBJ2-5,-,-,CASSSGLGGRGETQYF,TGTGCCAGTTCCTCGGGTTTAGGGGGGAGGGGGGAGACCCAGTACTTC
TRBV25-1,TRBJ2-5,once,-,CASSATGTETQYF,TGTGCCAGCAGTGCGACTGGAACAGAGACCCAGTACTTC
TRBV19,TRBJ1-2,-,-,CASSARTAGYTF,TGTGCCAGTAGTGCGCGGACAGCCGGCTACACCTTC